Below are 32 T cell receptor beta chains sequenced from a single sample in a study of shared clonotypes between healthy human individuals. Repertoires were generated with immunoSEQ multiplex PCR, while TCRdb's copy carries only in-frame clones and drops some. The table lists roughly 500,000 clones, 70% to 80% of them singletons. Sequenced: PBMCs. Receptor source: a woman aged 40 to 49 in good health. Some clones in this sample may be carry-over from other donors' samples.

The chain employs TRBV29-1 and TRBJ2-1; tentative D call: TRBD1 (5 bases). The CDR3 sequence is 14 residues long. V was cut by 4 bases and J by 3 bases, with 13 bases left in between. The germline gives CDR1 SQVTM, CDR2 ANQGSEA. CDR3 in DNA: TGCAGCGTTGTGGGCAGGGCAAACTACAATGAGCAGTTCTTC. It codes for CSVVGRANYNEQFF.

The chain is built from TRBV5-1 and TRBJ2-5; D call uncertain. Germline V CDR1 and CDR2: SGHRS, YFSETQ. The CDR3 spans 13 residues. Trimming took off 3 bases at V and 5 bases at J, with 11 bases between the two ends. DNA for the CDR3: TGCGCCAGCAGCTCATACAACCGGGAGACCCAGTACTTC. Translation: CASSSYNRETQYF.

The rearrangement joins TRBV11-3 to TRBJ2-5; 9 nucleotides align to TRBD2. Trimming removed 5 bases from V and 5 bases from J; junction bases left unmatched: 12. CDR1 is SGHNT, CDR2 YENEEA, per germline. The CDR3 is 16 residues long. The CDR3 DNA sequence: TGTGCCAGCAGCCCCGGCGGGAGGGCCGGGCGGGAGACCCAGTACTTC. Residues: CASSPGGRAGRETQYF.

The V call is TRBV30, the J call TRBJ1-6; D not resolved. The V end lost 0 bases, the J end lost 5 bases, and 5 bases lay between the germline ends. Germline CDR1 is GTSNPN and CDR2 is SVGIG (reference sequence). The CDR3 contains 13 residues. The CDR3 DNA reads TGTGCCTGGAGTGTGGGTAATAATTCACCCCTCCACTTT. Protein product: CAWSVGNNSPLHF. The entire variable domain, with the rest obtained from reference TRBV30 and TRBJ1-6, is as follows: SQTIHQWPATLVQPVGSPLSLECTVEGTSNPNLYWYRQAAGRGLQLLFYSVGIGQISSEVPQNLSASRPQDRQFILSSKKLLLSDSGFYLCAWSVGNNSPLHFGNGTRLTVT.

The rearrangement links TRBV30 to TRBJ2-5, with D perhaps TRBD1 (5 bases). The CDR3 consists of 13 residues. Germline CDR1 and CDR2: GTSNPN and SVGIG (reference sequence). Between the trimmed V and J ends, which lost 3 bases and 4 bases, there was a span of 12 bases. The CDR3 DNA sequence: TGTGCCTGGAGAGATAAGGGGCGAGAGACCCAGTACTTC. Amino acid sequence: CAWRDKGRETQYF. The variable domain in full, completed from reference TRBV30 and TRBJ2-5, reads SQTIHQWPATLVQPVGSPLSLECTVEGTSNPNLYWYRQAAGRGLQLLFYSVGIGQISSEVPQNLSASRPQDRQFILSSKKLLLSDSGFYLCAWRDKGRETQYFGPGTRLLVL.

The chain employs TRBV28 and TRBJ2-4, with TRBD1 identical over 8 bases. J lost 0 bases, V lost 5 bases, and 6 bases had no gene match. The CDR3 sequence is 16 residues long. The germline CDR1 and CDR2 sequences are MDHEN and SYDVKM. The DNA of the CDR3 is TGTGCCAGCAGTATGGACAGGGAACTAGCCAAAAACATTCAGTACTTC. Amino acid sequence: CASSMDRELAKNIQYF.

This clone came up once. The chain is built from TRBV7-9 and TRBJ2-7, with no clear D. Germline CDR1 SEHNR, CDR2 FQNEAQ (reference sequence). The V and J ends lost 3 bases and 6 bases respectively, with 12 bases between them. The CDR3 totals 13 residues. The CDR3 nucleotides read TGTGCCAGCAGCTTGGGTTGGTTGGGCGAGCAGTACTTC. Translation gives CASSLGWLGEQYF.

The gene calls are TRBV5-4 and TRBJ2-7; 7 bases line up with TRBD1. The CDR3 covers 15 residues. With 4 bases clipped from V and 3 bases from J, the junction kept 10 bases outside the gene matches. Germline V lookup: CDR1 SGHNT, CDR2 YYREEE (reference sequence). The CDR3 coding sequence is TGTGCCAGCAGCCCCCAACAGGGGACGGTCTACGAGCAGTACTTC. The encoded protein is CASSPQQGTVYEQYF.

V and J are TRBV7-8 and TRBJ1-2; TRBD1 matches at 8 bases. Trimming at V came to 1 base and at J to 4 bases, leaving 2 bases not matched to a gene. This CDR3 has 14 residues. Germline loops: CDR1 SGHVS, CDR2 FQNEAQ. The CDR3 loop reads CASSLVGQVYGYTF. The CDR3 DNA is TGTGCCAGCAGCTTAGTGGGACAGGTCTATGGCTACACCTTC.

The chain employs TRBV29-1 and TRBJ2-5; the match to TRBD2 covers 15 bases. Germline V gene sequence: CDR1 SQVTM, CDR2 ANQGSEA. Losses at the gene ends were 7 bases for V and 10 bases for J; bases not matched to a gene: 4. The CDR3 covers 12 residues. The CDR3 coding sequence is TGCAGCGCCGGGACTAGCGGGAGGAGCCAGTACTTC. Translating gives CSAGTSGRSQYF.

The V and J genes are TRBV28 and TRBJ1-2, with no clear D. Trimming left V 3 bases short and J 3 bases short, with 11 bases between. Germline lookup yields CDR1 MDHEN and CDR2 SYDVKM. The CDR3 is 14 residues long. The CDR3 region has the DNA TGTGCCAGCAGTTTCCGTAGGGTTTACTATGGCTACACCTTC. This gives the protein CASSFRRVYYGYTF.

The chain uses TRBV30 and TRBJ1-6; D unclear. Trimming took 2 bases from V and 7 from J, leaving 6 bases between them. Looked up from germline, CDR1 is GTSNPN and CDR2 is SVGIG (reference sequence). This CDR3 is built from 12 residues. The CDR3: CAWSRANSPLHF. CDR3 DNA sequence: TGTGCCTGGAGTAGGGCGAATTCACCCCTCCACTTT. Combining the CDR3 with reference TRBV30 and TRBJ1-6 gives the whole variable domain SQTIHQWPATLVQPVGSPLSLECTVEGTSNPNLYWYRQAAGRGLQLLFYSVGIGQISSEVPQNLSASRPQDRQFILSSKKLLLSDSGFYLCAWSRANSPLHFGNGTRLTVT.

This chain joins TRBV7-2 and TRBJ2-5, with D perhaps TRBD1 (6 bases). The CDR3 consists of 16 residues. Germline V gene lookup returns CDR1 SGHTA and CDR2 FQGNSA. V gave up 2 bases and J gave up 2 bases, with 15 bases separating them. DNA for the CDR3: TGTGCCAGCAGCTTACTGCAGGGGCCGGGGCAAGAGACCCAGTACTTC. It encodes CASSLLQGPGQETQYF. The whole variable domain, remainder taken from reference TRBV7-2 and TRBJ2-5, is GAGVSQSPSNKVTEKGKDVELRCDPISGHTALYWYRQSLGQGLEFLIYFQGNSAPDKSGLPSDRFSAERTGGSVSTLTIQRTQQEDSAVYLCASSLLQGPGQETQYFGPGTRLLVL.

This clone was picked up a small number of times. This chain joins TRBV6-5 and TRBJ2-7; TRBD2 aligns across 12 bases. The V gene's germline CDR1 is MNHEY and CDR2 SVGAGI. V lost 0 bases and J lost 2; bases outside the gene matches: 2. The CDR3 length is 16 residues. The CDR3 coding sequence is TGTGCCAGCAGTTACTCGGGACTAGCGGGCGCCTACGAGCAGTACTTC. It yields the protein CASSYSGLAGAYEQYF.

This clone has more than one count but fewer than ten. The chain is built from TRBV9 and TRBJ2-1, with 8 positions matching TRBD2. Germline V gene sequence: CDR1 SGDLS, CDR2 YYNGEE. The CDR3 loop spans 15 amino acids. V shed 0 bases and J 10 bases; nucleotides not matched to a gene: 9. The CDR3 nucleotides read TGTGCCAGCAGCGTAGAGGTTAGCGGGGTGGGCGAGCAGTTCTTC. It yields the protein CASSVEVSGVGEQFF.

This chain uses TRBV29-1 with TRBJ1-6; 7 bases align to TRBD1. Germline V gives CDR1 SQVTM, CDR2 ANQGSEA. CDR3 size: 13 residues. Trimming took 5 bases from V and 10 from J; bases not matched to a gene: 8. CDR3 protein: CSVRRGNDSPLHF. CDR3 DNA: TGCAGCGTTCGCAGGGGGAATGACTCACCCCTCCACTTT.

The chain joins TRBV15 to TRBJ2-7; TRBD2 aligns across 11 bases. The CDR3 covers 18 residues. Germline CDR1 is LNHNV and CDR2 is YYDKDF (reference sequence). V lost 0 bases to trimming and J lost 2 bases; unmatched junction nucleotides: 9. CDR3 protein: CATSREATSGNLPYEQYF. CDR3 coding DNA: TGTGCCACCAGCAGAGAAGCGACTAGCGGGAACCTTCCCTACGAGCAGTACTTC.

This clone was counted only a few times. The V gene is TRBV2, the J gene TRBJ2-3; 14 positions match TRBD2. Trimming removed 4 bases from V and 4 bases from J; junction bases left unmatched: 7. CDR1 is SNHLY and CDR2 is FYNNEI in the germline V gene. The CDR3 covers 17 residues. The CDR3 nucleotides are TGTGCCAGCAGTGCCGGGACTAGCGGGAGTTGGGCAGATACGCAGTATTTT. This gives the protein CASSAGTSGSWADTQYF.

The CDR3 DNA reads as TGCGCCAGCAGCCCAGGACTAGCGGGAGCGAAGGAGACCCAGTACTTC. As protein: CASSPGLAGAKETQYF. The V and J genes are TRBV4-3 and TRBJ2-5, with TRBD2 identical over 13 bases. The V gene's germline CDR1 is LGHNA and CDR2 YSLEER. The CDR3 contains 16 residues. V shed 4 bases, J shed 5 bases, and the junction held 7 bases outside the gene matches.

The chain carries TRBV30 and TRBJ1-2; 7 bases map to TRBD1. The V segment lost 0 bases and the J segment 3 bases; nucleotides outside the gene matches: 7. The CDR3 is made up of 15 amino acids. From germline, CDR1 is GTSNPN and CDR2 SVGIG (reference sequence). The DNA of the CDR3 is TGTGCCTGGAGTGTTAGAGGACAGGAACACTATGGCTACACCTTC. This gives the protein CAWSVRGQEHYGYTF. The complete variable domain, with remaining parts taken from reference TRBV30 and TRBJ1-2, reads SQTIHQWPATLVQPVGSPLSLECTVEGTSNPNLYWYRQAAGRGLQLLFYSVGIGQISSEVPQNLSASRPQDRQFILSSKKLLLSDSGFYLCAWSVRGQEHYGYTFGSGTRLTVV.

The rearrangement joins TRBV27 to TRBJ2-1; 8 nucleotides match TRBD1. CDR3 length: 15 amino acids. Trimming took 2 bases from V and 5 from J; bases not matched to a gene: 5. The germline gives CDR1 MNHEY, CDR2 SMNVEV (reference sequence). DNA of the CDR3: TGTGCCAGCAGTTTAAGGACAGGGACGAACAATGAGCAGTTCTTC. It specifies CASSLRTGTNNEQFF.

The J gene is TRBJ2-5, the V gene TRBV27; D remains unclear. Germline V lookup: CDR1 MNHEY, CDR2 SMNVEV (reference sequence). Between the trimmed V and J ends, which lost 6 bases and 2 bases, there was a span of 10 bases. The CDR3 length is 13 residues. The CDR3 region has the DNA TGTGCCAGCAGCCCTCTGGGGCAAGAGACCCAGTACTTC. This sequence encodes CASSPLGQETQYF.

This rearrangement joins TRBV7-3 to TRBJ2-3; 8 bases are shared with TRBD2. V dropped 5 bases and J dropped 2; count of bases not matched to a gene: 12. The germline V gene encodes CDR1 SGHTA and CDR2 FQGTGA. The CDR3 loop spans 17 amino acids. The CDR3 DNA reads TGTGCCAGCAGCCCCCTCGGGGCTAGCGGGTCCACAGATACGCAGTATTTT. Its protein product is CASSPLGASGSTDTQYF.

In its sample, this clone was seen a few times. The chain recombines TRBV7-2 with TRBJ1-5; TRBD1 is a possible D gene (5 bases). The CDR3 is 15 amino acids. Looked up from germline, CDR1 is SGHTA and CDR2 is FQGNSA. The germline V and J ends were trimmed by 5 bases and 3 bases, with 14 bases remaining between them. The CDR3 here is CASSRDRSVNQPQHF. Written as DNA, the CDR3 is TGTGCCAGCAGCCGGGACCGCTCAGTCAATCAGCCCCAGCATTTT. The full variable domain, in which reference TRBV7-2 and TRBJ1-5 provide the parts outside the CDR3, is GAGVSQSPSNKVTEKGKDVELRCDPISGHTALYWYRQSLGQGLEFLIYFQGNSAPDKSGLPSDRFSAERTGGSVSTLTIQRTQQEDSAVYLCASSRDRSVNQPQHFGDGTRLSIL.

V and J are TRBV9 and TRBJ2-3, with 9 bases lining up with TRBD2. Trimming removed 4 bases from V and 3 bases from J; junction bases left unmatched: 6. Looked up from germline, CDR1 is SGDLS and CDR2 is YYNGEE. The CDR3 spans 15 residues. The CDR3: CASSTLAGATDTQYF. CDR3 DNA: TGTGCCAGCAGCACCTTAGCGGGAGCGACAGATACGCAGTATTTT.

The V and J genes are TRBV7-9 and TRBJ2-7; D remains unclear. Germline CDR1 and CDR2: SEHNR and FQNEAQ (reference sequence). V gave up 5 bases and J gave up 2 bases, with 13 bases separating them. The CDR3 totals 14 residues. Written as DNA, the CDR3 is TGTGCCAGCAGCGGTACAGTGACGCCCTACGAGCAGTACTTC. Protein: CASSGTVTPYEQYF.

V usage is TRBV5-1 and J usage is TRBJ2-3; D is ambiguous. The V and J ends lost 6 bases and 0 bases respectively, with 11 bases between them. Germline lookup yields CDR1 SGHRS and CDR2 YFSETQ. This CDR3 is 14 amino acids long. CDR3 loop: CASTDGGSTDTQYF. The DNA of the CDR3 is TGCGCCAGCACGGACGGCGGTAGCACAGATACGCAGTATTTT. The complete variable domain, with remaining parts taken from reference TRBV5-1 and TRBJ2-3, reads KAGVTQTPRYLIKTRGQQVTLSCSPISGHRSVSWYQQTPGQGLQFLFEYFSETQRNKGNFPGRFSGRQFSNSRSEMNVSTLELGDSALYLCASTDGGSTDTQYFGPGTRLTVL.

This chain links TRBV4-2 with TRBJ2-7; D not resolved. V was shortened by 5 bases and J by 6 bases, with 11 bases between the two germline ends. The CDR3 runs 12 residues. Germline V gene lookup returns CDR1 LGHNA and CDR2 YNFKEQ. The CDR3 DNA sequence: TGTGCCAGCAGCGGGAAATCCGTCGAGCAGTACTTC. Amino acids: CASSGKSVEQYF.

This clone was seen just once. This sequence joins TRBV5-1 and TRBJ1-3; no reliable D call. This CDR3 comprises 14 residues. Deletions cut 0 bases from V and 0 bases from J, with 4 bases between. In germline, CDR1 is SGHRS, CDR2 YFSETQ. CDR3 DNA: TGCGCCAGCAGCTTGGAAGTCTCTGGAAACACCATATATTTT. Its translation is CASSLEVSGNTIYF.

This clone appeared a few times. This chain links TRBV4-2 with TRBJ1-3; 7 nucleotides agree with TRBD1. Germline CDR1 and CDR2: LGHNA and YNFKEQ. Trimming at V came to 3 bases and at J to 0 bases, leaving 5 bases not matched to a gene. The CDR3 sequence is 16 residues long. The CDR3 spells CASSHPGTVSGNTIYF. In DNA form, the CDR3 reads TGTGCCAGCAGCCATCCCGGGACAGTCTCTGGAAACACCATATATTTT.

The chain has TRBV6-6 and TRBJ1-1; 8 nucleotides line up with TRBD1. V gave up 11 bases and J gave up 6 bases; unmatched junction bases: 14. In germline, CDR1 is MNHNY, CDR2 SVGAGI (reference sequence). The CDR3 consists of 14 residues. CDR3 protein: CAALHRGLGAEAFF. The CDR3 DNA follows: TGTGCCGCGCTCCACAGGGGGTTAGGTGCTGAAGCTTTCTTT.

This chain joins TRBV5-4 and TRBJ2-3; D not resolved. V lost 4 bases to trimming and J lost 6 bases, with 18 bases between them. The CDR3 covers 15 residues. CDR1 is SGHNT and CDR2 is YYREEE in the germline V gene (reference sequence). CDR3 coding DNA: TGTGCCAGCAGCCCTTCCCCTGGCGTGGTGGATACGCAGTATTTT. Its protein is CASSPSPGVVDTQYF.